The clone carrying this T cell receptor beta chain was observed at least ten times. Antigen unknown. This entry belongs to a study of T cells in Graves' hyperthyroidism and ophthalmopathy. General study results and limits: Among thyroid clonotypes expanded above 0.001, most also appeared in blood. The model identified upcoming ophthalmopathy a median 6.5 months ahead of onset.

Each patient was aged 18 to 65 and had newly diagnosed hyperthyroidism of under 2 months' duration. The study left out patients who had uncontrolled infection, other autoimmune disease, pregnancy or lactation. Regions amplified from RNA transcripts were the TCR beta CDR3 regions. The HTBI primer set drove a first-round RT-PCR of the TCR CDR3. TCRdb called the multiplex PCR reads again in MiXCR, with one record for every CDR3 protein. This table holds around 400,000 distinct CDR3 sequences, roughly an eighth found once. The V gene's germline CDR1 is PRHDT and CDR2 FYEKMQ (reference sequence). V lost 5 bases to trimming and J lost 5 bases, with 11 bases between them. This CDR3 is 13 amino acids long.

This receptor was obtained from a woman aged 18-30 years with Graves' hyperthyroidism. The chain has TRBV13 and TRBJ2-3; D is ambiguous. The sample comprised blood. This CDR3 reads CASSESWRDTQYF. In nucleotides, the CDR3 is TGTGCCAGCAGCGAATCGTGGCGAGATACGCAGTATTTT.